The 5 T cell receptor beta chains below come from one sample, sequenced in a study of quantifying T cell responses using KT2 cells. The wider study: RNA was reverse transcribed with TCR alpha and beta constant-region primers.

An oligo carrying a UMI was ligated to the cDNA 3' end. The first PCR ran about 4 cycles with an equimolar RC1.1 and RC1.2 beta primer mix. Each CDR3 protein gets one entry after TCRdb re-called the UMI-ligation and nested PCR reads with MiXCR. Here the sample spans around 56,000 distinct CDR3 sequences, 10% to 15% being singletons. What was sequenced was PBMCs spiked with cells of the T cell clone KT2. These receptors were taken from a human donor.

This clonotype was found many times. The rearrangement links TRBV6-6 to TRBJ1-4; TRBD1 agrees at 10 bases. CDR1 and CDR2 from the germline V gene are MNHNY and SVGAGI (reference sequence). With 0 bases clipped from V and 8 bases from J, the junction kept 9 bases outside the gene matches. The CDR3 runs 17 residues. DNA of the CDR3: TGTGCCAGCAGTTACTCACATCCGGGACAGGGGAGGGAAAAACTGTTTTTT. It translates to CASSYSHPGQGREKLFF.

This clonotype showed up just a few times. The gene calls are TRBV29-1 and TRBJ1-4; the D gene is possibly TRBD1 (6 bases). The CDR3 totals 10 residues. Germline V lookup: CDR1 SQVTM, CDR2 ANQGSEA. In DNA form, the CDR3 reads TGCGCAGGGGAAAATGAAAAACTGTTTTTT. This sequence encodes CAGENEKLFF.

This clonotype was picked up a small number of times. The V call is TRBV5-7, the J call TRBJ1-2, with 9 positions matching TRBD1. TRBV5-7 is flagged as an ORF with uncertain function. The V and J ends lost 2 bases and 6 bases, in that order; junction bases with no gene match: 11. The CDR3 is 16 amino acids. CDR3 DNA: TGTGCCAGCAGCTTCTATGGGACAGGGCAGAAGGATGGCTACACCTTC. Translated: CASSFYGTGQKDGYTF.

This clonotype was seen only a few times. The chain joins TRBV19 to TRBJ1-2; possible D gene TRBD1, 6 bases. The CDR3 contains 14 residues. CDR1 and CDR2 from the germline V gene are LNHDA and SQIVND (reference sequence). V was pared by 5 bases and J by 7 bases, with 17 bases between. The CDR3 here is CASSEKTGVFGYTF. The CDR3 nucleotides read TGTGCCAGTAGTGAGAAGACAGGAGTGTTTGGCTACACCTTC.

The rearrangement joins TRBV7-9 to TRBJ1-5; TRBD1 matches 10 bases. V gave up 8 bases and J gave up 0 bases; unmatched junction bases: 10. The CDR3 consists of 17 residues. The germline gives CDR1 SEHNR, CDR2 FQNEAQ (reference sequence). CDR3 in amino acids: CASAGGTGVFSNQPQHF. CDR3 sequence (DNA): TGTGCCAGCGCGGGGGGGACAGGGGTCTTTAGCAATCAGCCCCAGCATTTT.